The table lists the clone carrying this TCR beta chain with a few counts. Each CDR3 protein gets one entry after TCRdb re-called the 5' RACE reads with MiXCR. The sample yields some 87,000 distinct CDR3 sequences, about 13% seen once. This record belongs to a study of early T cells in non-severe SARS-CoV-2 infection. The length of the CDR3 is 15 residues. Trimming left V 5 bases short and J 2 bases short, with 16 bases between. The TCR originated in an adult who was a healthcare worker with PCR-confirmed SARS-CoV-2 infection or an uninfected control (not recorded which). This chain connects TRBV12-3 or TRBV12-4 to TRBJ2-7; a weak D match, TRBD1 (5 bases). The specimen was whole blood. Here the CDR3 DNA reads TGTGCCAGCAGTCTAGTTTTCCCAGGGCCCTACGAGCAGTACTTC. This translates into CASSLVFPGPYEQYF.